This T cell receptor beta chain originates from a study of blood T cells in healthy people across ages. CDR3 size: 14 residues. Germline V gene data show CDR1 as SGHTA and CDR2 as FQGNSA. V dropped 0 bases and J dropped 7 bases, with 12 bases sitting between them. This clonotype was detected ten times or more. A second PCR, run for about 6 to 11 cycles, used a sample-barcoded 5' primer plus a J-beta primer mix. TCRdb fed the 5' RACE reads into MiXCR, producing one record per CDR3 protein. The sample lists roughly 700,000 distinct CDR3 sequences, roughly 49% occurring once. This chain uses TRBV7-2 with TRBJ2-5; D is unresolved. Sample: blood. This clonotype was obtained from a woman aged 60 to 75 in good health. CDR3 DNA: TGTGCCAGCAGCTTAGCGGGTCAGTCCGGGACCCAGTACTTC. Protein sequence: CASSLAGQSGTQYF.